This T cell receptor beta chain was recorded in a study of T cell responses to AZD1222 COVID-19 vaccine. Repertoires were generated with immunoSEQ multiplex PCR, while TCRdb's copy carries only in-frame clones and drops some. This table holds about 150,000 clones, around nine tenths found once. Study outcomes and limitations: Just 5 or 6 AZD1222 recipients tested seropositive at baseline. Donors were chiefly white British, with a greater number of females, and clonal diversity was perhaps underestimated.

As concerns this clone: Antigen specificity is unknown.

Germline V gene data show CDR1 as SQVTM and CDR2 as ANQGSEA. This CDR3 spans 12 amino acids. The V gene lost 0 bases and the J gene lost 3 bases, with 5 bases spanning the gap. This chain joins TRBV29-1 and TRBJ2-5; maybe TRBD1 (5 bases). This specimen consisted of peripheral blood, obtained 28 days after the second AZD1222 dose. The receptor was isolated from an adult who received the AZD1222 COVID-19 vaccine. This CDR3 reads CSVEEGEETQYF. The CDR3 DNA follows: TGCAGCGTTGAAGAAGGGGAAGAGACCCAGTACTTC.